This T cell receptor (beta chain) originates from a study of shared clonotypes between healthy human individuals. Study conclusions and caveats: As a rule, naive subsets had a larger estimated richness than memory subsets.

Method: immunoSEQ multiplex PCR; TCRdb's copy keeps in-frame clones and lacks some. The sample records 1 million to 1.3 million clones, approximately 80% being singletons. This clone was picked up one time. Its antigen is unknown. Germline V CDR1 and CDR2: SGHNT, YYREEE (reference sequence). Unmatched junction bases numbered 6, after V lost 3 bases and J lost 4 bases. The CDR3 has 14 amino acids. The sample consisted of memory CD4+ T cells from PBMCs. Subset meaning: CD45RA-negative fraction. The chain is built from TRBV5-4 and TRBJ2-7; 8 bases fit TRBD1. The TCR originated in a man between 18 and 35 years old in good health. Some clones in this sample may be carry-over from other donors' samples. CDR3 amino acids: CASSSQGEKYEQYF. CDR3 sequence (DNA): TGTGCCAGCAGCTCACAGGGGGAAAAATACGAGCAGTACTTC.